The 10 T cell receptor beta chains below all came from one sample that was sequenced in a study of tumour-infiltrating T cells in Burkitt lymphoma. This table comes from immunoSEQ multiplex PCR, and its TCRdb copy is limited to in-frame clones, with some not included. The table shows under 9,000 clones, with around 70% occurring only once. Input material: tumor tissue. The receptors shown here come from a human donor with diffuse large B-cell lymphoma.

V gene TRBV27 combines with J gene TRBJ1-5; 9 bases agree with TRBD1. Trimming took 4 bases from V and 1 from J; bases not matched to a gene: 2. Germline assignment: CDR1 MNHEY and CDR2 SMNVEV (reference sequence). This CDR3 region has 15 residues. CDR3 residues: CASSSDRGSNQPQHF. The CDR3 DNA is TGTGCCAGCAGTTCCGACAGGGGGAGCAATCAGCCCCAGCATTTT.

This clone was seen more than once but under ten times. The chain is built from TRBV20-1 and TRBJ1-2; D unclear. Trimming shortened V by 0 bases and J by 8 bases, and 7 bases separated the two germline ends. CDR1 DFQATT and CDR2 SNEGSKA come from the germline V gene (reference sequence). There are 11 residues in the CDR3. The CDR3 spells CSARELLGYTF. CDR3 sequence (DNA): TGCAGTGCTAGAGAACTGTTAGGCTACACCTTC.

Concerning this clone itself: Germline is not matched at one junction end, which may reflect a read error. J is TRBJ2-5 and V is TRBV7-7, with D possibly matching TRBD1 (5 bases). CDR1 is SSHAT and CDR2 is FNYEAQ in the germline V gene (reference sequence). This CDR3 spans 14 amino acids. CDR3 sequence reads: CASSSRQSGETQYF. DNA of the CDR3: TGTGCTAGCAGCTCTCGACAGTCAGGAGAGACCCAGTACTTC.

The chain has TRBV5-6 and TRBJ1-2; TRBD1 might be the D (6 bases). Trimming left V 0 bases short and J 1 base short, with 10 bases between. In germline, CDR1 is SGHDT, CDR2 YYEEEE. The CDR3 has 15 amino acids. The chain's CDR3 is CASSLDRAYNYGYTF. CDR3 DNA sequence: TGTGCCAGCAGCTTGGACAGGGCTTATAACTATGGCTACACCTTC.

V gene TRBV19 combines with J gene TRBJ2-7; the D is unclear. Germline V gene lookup returns CDR1 LNHDA and CDR2 SQIVND (reference sequence). This CDR3 contains 13 residues. Trimming removed 3 bases from V and 6 bases from J, with 12 bases in between. CDR3 loop: CASSISQSGEQYF. The CDR3 coding sequence is TGTGCCAGTAGTATCTCACAGTCTGGCGAGCAGTACTTC.

This chain joins TRBV29-1 and TRBJ1-2; D gene unclear. Germline values: CDR1 SQVTM, CDR2 ANQGSEA. This CDR3 region has 12 residues. Trimming shortened V by 5 bases and J by 3 bases, and 10 bases separated the two germline ends. CDR3 region: CSVRNIHYGYTF. The CDR3 DNA reads as TGCAGCGTTCGAAACATCCACTATGGCTACACCTTC. Full variable domain (outside the CDR3, taken from reference TRBV29-1 and TRBJ1-2): SAVISQKPSRDICQRGTSLTIQCQVDSQVTMMFWYRQQPGQSLTLIATANQGSEATYESGFVIDKFPISRPNLTFSTLTVSNMSPEDSSIYLCSVRNIHYGYTFGSGTRLTVV.

The CDR3 protein is CASSLWTSGGYLFF. As DNA, the CDR3 is TGCGCCAGCAGCCTATGGACTAGCGGGGGGTATTTGTTCTTC. This chain joins TRBV4-1 and TRBJ2-1; TRBD2 agrees at 14 bases. CDR1 is MGHRA, CDR2 YSYEKL, per germline. With V trimmed by 4 bases and J by 15 bases, 8 bases remained unmatched. The CDR3 runs 14 residues.

The V and J genes are TRBV6-5 and TRBJ2-1, with 7 bases fitting TRBD2. The V segment lost 5 bases and the J segment 7 bases; nucleotides outside the gene matches: 11. The CDR3 covers 15 residues. Germline values: CDR1 MNHEY, CDR2 SVGAGI. Here the CDR3 DNA reads TGTGCCAGCAGTCTCTTGGCGGGGGAGGTTAATGAGCAGTTCTTC. This encodes CASSLLAGEVNEQFF.

This sequence joins TRBV7-2 and TRBJ2-7; D is unresolved. The V end lost 5 bases, the J end lost 0 bases, and 5 bases lay between the germline ends. Germline V gives CDR1 SGHTA, CDR2 FQGNSA. The CDR3 totals 12 residues. In DNA form, the CDR3 reads TGTGCCAGCAGCGCTTACTCCTACGAGCAGTACTTC. Its protein product is CASSAYSYEQYF.

J is TRBJ1-2 and V is TRBV4-1; 12 bases are a match to TRBD1. The junction had 16 bases not matched to a gene; V was cut back by 3 bases and J by 8 bases. Germline V gives CDR1 MGHRA, CDR2 YSYEKL. This CDR3 region has 18 residues. The CDR3 bases are TGCGCCAGCAGCCACGACGCCTTCCGGGACAGGGGGCAGGAAGGCTACACCTTC. Its translation: CASSHDAFRDRGQEGYTF.